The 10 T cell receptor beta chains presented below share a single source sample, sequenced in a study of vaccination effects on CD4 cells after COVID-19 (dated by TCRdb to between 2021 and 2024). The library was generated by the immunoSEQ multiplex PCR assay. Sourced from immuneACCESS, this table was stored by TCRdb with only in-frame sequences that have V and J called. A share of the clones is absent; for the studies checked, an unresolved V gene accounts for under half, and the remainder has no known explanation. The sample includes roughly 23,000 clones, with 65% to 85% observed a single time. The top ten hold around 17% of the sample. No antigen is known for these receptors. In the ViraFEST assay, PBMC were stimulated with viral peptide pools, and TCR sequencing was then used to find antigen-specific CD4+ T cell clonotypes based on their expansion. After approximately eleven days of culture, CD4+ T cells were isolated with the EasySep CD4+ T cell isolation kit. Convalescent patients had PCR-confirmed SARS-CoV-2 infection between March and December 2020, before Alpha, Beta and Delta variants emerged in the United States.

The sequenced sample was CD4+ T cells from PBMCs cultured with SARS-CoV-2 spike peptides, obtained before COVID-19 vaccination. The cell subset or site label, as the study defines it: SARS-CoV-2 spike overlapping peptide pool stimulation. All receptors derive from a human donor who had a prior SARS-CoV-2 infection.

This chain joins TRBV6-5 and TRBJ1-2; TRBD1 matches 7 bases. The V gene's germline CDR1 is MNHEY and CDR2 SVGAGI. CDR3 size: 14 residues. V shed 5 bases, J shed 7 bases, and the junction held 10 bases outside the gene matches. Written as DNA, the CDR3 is TGTGCCAGCAGTATAACCCCAGGGGGTTTTGGCTACACCTTC. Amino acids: CASSITPGGFGYTF.

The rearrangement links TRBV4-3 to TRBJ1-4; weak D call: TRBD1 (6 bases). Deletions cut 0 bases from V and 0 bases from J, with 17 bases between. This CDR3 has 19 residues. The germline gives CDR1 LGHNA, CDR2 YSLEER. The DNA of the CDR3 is TGCGCCAGCAGCCAAGATCCCCGGACAGCTTATGCAACTAATGAAAAACTGTTTTTT. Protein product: CASSQDPRTAYATNEKLFF.

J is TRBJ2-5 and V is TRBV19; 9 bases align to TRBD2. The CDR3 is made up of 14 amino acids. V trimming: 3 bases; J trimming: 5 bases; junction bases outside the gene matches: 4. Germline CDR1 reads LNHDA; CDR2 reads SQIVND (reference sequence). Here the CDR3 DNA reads TGTGCCAGTAGTATGGGGACTAGCCCCGAGACCCAGTACTTC. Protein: CASSMGTSPETQYF.

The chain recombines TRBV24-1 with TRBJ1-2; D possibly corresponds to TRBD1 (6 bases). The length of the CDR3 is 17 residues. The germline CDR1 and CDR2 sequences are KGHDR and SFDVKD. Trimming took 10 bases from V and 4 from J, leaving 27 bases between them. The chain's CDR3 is CATRQIRADRYGYGYTF. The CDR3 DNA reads TGTGCCACTAGACAAATAAGAGCGGACAGATATGGCTATGGCTACACCTTC.

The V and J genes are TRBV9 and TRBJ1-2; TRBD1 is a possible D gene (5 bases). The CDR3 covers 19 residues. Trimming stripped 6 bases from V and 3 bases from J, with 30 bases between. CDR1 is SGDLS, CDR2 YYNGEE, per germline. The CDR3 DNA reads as TGTGCCAGCACCCGGTCTTCCGGGACCCGGAGTTGGATGGACTATGGCTACACCTTC. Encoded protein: CASTRSSGTRSWMDYGYTF.

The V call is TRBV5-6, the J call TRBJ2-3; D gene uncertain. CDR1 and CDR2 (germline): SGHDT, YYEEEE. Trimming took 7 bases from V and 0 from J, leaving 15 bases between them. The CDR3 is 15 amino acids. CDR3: CASSWWGISTDTQYF. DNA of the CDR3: TGTGCCAGCTCATGGTGGGGAATCAGCACAGATACGCAGTATTTT.

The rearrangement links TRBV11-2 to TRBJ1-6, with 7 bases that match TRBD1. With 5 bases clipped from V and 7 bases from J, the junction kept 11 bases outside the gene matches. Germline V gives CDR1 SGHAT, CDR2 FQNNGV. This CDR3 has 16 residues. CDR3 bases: TGTGCCAGCAGCACAGGGGAAAGTTATCCAAATTCACCCCTCCACTTT. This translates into CASSTGESYPNSPLHF.

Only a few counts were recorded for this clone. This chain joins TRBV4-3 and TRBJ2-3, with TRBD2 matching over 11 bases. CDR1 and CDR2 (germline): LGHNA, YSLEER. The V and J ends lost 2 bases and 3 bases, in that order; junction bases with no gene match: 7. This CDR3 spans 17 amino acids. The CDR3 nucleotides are TGCGCCAGCAGCCAACATATACTAGCGGGAGAGACAGATACGCAGTATTTT. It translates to CASSQHILAGETDTQYF.

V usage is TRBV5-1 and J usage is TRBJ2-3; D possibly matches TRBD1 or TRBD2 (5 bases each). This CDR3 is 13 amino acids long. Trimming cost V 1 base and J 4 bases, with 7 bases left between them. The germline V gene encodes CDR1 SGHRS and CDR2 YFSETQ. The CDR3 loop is CASSLQGADTQYF. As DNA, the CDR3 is TGCGCCAGCAGCTTGCAGGGAGCAGATACGCAGTATTTT.

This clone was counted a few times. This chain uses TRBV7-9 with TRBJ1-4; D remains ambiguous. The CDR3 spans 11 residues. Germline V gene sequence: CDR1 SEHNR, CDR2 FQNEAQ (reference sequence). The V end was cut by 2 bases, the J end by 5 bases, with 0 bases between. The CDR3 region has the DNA TGTGCCAGCAGCTTAAATGAAAAACTGTTTTTT. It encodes CASSLNEKLFF.